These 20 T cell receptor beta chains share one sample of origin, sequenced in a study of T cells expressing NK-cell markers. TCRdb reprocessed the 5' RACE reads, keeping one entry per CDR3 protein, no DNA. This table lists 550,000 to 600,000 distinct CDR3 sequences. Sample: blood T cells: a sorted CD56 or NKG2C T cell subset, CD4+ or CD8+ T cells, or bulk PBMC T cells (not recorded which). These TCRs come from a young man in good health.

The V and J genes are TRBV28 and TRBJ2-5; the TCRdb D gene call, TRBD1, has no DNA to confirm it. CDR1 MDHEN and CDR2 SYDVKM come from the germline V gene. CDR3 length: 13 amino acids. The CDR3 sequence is CASILSGGETQYF.

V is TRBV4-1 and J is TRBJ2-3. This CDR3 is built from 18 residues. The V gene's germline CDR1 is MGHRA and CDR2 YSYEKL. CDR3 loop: CASSQGPKTRQSTDTQYF.

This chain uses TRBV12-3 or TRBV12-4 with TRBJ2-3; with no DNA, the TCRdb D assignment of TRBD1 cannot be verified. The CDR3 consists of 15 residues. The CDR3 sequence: CASSHPSPPPVTQYF.

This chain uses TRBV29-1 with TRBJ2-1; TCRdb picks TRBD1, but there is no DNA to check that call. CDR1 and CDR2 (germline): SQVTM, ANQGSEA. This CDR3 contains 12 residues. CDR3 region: CSVRQGRNEQFF.

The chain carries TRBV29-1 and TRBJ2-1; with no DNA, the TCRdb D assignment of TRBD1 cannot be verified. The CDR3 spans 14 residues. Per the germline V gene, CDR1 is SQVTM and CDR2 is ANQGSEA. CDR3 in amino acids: CSVQQGVTDNEQFF.

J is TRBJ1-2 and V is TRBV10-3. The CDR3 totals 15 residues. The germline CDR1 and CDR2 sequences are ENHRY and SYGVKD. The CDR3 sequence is CAISVMGGNSYGYTF.

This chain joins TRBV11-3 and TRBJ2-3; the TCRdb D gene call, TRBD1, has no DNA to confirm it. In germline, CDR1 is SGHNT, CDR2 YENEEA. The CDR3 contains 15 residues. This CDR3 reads CASSQPGAYTDTQYF. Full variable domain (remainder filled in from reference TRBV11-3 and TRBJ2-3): EAGVVQSPRYKIIEKKQPVAFWCNPISGHNTLYWYLQNLGQGPELLIRYENEEAVDDSQLPKDRFSAERLKGVDSTLKIQPAELGDSAVYLCASSQPGAYTDTQYFGPGTRLTVL.

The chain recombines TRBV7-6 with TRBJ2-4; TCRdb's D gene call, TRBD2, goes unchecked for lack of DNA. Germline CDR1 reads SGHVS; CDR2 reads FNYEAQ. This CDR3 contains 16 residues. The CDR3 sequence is CASSSASGDPKNIQYF.

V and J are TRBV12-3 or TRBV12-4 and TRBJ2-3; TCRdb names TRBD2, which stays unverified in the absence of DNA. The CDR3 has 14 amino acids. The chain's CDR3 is CASSFGRDTDTQYF.

The CDR3 protein is CASSLWREGRWETQYF. This chain connects TRBV7-2 to TRBJ2-5; TCRdb names TRBD2, which stays unverified in the absence of DNA. Germline V gives CDR1 SGHTA, CDR2 FQGNSA. This CDR3 contains 16 residues.

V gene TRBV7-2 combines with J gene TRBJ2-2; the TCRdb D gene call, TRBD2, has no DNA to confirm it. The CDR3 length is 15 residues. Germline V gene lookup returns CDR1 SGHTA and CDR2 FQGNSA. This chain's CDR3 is CASSLWGRDTGELFF. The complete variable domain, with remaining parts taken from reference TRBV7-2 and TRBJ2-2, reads GAGVSQSPSNKVTEKGKDVELRCDPISGHTALYWYRQSLGQGLEFLIYFQGNSAPDKSGLPSDRFSAERTGGSVSTLTIQRTQQEDSAVYLCASSLWGRDTGELFFGEGSRLTVL.

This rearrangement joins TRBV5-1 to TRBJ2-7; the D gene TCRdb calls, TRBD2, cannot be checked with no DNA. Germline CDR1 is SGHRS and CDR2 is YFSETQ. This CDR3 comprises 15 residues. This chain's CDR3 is CASSLLLAGGSEQYF.

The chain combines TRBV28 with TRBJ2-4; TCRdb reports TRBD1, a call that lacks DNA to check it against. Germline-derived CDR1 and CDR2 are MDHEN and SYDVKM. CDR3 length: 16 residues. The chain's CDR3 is CASSFPWGQWKNIQYF. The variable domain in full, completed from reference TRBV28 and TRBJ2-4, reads DVKVTQSSRYLVKRTGEKVFLECVQDMDHENMFWYRQDPGLGLRLIYFSYDVKMKEKGDIPEGYSVSREKKERFSLILESASTNQTSMYLCASSFPWGQWKNIQYFGAGTRLSVL.

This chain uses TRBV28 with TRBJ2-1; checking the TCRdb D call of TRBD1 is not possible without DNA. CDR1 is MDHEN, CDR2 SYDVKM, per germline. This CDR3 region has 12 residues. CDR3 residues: CASINAGAEQFF.

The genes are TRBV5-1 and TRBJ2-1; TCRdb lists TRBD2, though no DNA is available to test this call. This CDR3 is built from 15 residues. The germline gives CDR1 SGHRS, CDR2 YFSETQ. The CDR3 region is CASSLVAGTAGEQFF.

CDR3: CASSTGTLDAEAFF. The rearrangement links TRBV5-1 to TRBJ1-1; the TCRdb call, TRBD1, lacks DNA for checking. CDR1 and CDR2 from the germline V gene are SGHRS and YFSETQ. This CDR3 comprises 14 residues.

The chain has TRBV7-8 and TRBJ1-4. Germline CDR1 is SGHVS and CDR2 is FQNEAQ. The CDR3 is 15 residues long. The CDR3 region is CASSLAARKNEKLFF.

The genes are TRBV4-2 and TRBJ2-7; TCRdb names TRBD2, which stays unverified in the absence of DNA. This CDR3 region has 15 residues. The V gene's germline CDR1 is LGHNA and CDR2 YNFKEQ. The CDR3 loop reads CASSQGTSGSNEQYF.

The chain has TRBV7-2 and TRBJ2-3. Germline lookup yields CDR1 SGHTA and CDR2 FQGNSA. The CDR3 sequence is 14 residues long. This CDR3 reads CASRPDRSTDTQYF. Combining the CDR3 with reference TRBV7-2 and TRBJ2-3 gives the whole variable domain GAGVSQSPSNKVTEKGKDVELRCDPISGHTALYWYRQSLGQGLEFLIYFQGNSAPDKSGLPSDRFSAERTGGSVSTLTIQRTQQEDSAVYLCASRPDRSTDTQYFGPGTRLTVL.

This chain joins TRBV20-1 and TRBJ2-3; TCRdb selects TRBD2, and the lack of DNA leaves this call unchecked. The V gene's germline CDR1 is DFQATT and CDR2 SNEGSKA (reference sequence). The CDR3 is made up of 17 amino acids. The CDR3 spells CSAESGRAEEGKDTQYF.